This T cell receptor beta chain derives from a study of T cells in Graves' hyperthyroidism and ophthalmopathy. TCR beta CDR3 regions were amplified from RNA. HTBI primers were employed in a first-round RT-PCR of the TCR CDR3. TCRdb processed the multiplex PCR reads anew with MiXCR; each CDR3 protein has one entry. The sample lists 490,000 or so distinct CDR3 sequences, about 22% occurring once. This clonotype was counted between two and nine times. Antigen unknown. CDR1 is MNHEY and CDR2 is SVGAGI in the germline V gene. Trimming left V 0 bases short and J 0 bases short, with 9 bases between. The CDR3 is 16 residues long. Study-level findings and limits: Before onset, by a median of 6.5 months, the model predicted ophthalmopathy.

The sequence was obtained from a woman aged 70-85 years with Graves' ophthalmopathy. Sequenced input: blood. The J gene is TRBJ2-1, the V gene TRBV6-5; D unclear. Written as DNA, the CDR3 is TGTGCCAGCAGTTACTCGTCCTTGAGCTCCTACAATGAGCAGTTCTTC. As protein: CASSYSSLSSYNEQFF.